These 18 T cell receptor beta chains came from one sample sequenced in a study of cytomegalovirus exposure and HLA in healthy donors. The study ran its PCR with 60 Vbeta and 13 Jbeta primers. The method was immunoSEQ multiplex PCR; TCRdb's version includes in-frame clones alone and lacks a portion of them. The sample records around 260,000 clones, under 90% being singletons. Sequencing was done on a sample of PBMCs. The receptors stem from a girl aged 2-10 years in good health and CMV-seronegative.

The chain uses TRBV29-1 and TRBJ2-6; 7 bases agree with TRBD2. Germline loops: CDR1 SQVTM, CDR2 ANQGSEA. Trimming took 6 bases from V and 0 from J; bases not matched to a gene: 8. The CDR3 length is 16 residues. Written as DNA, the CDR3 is TGCAGCGTCGGGGGAGGGGCCCTCTCTGGGGCCAACGTCCTGACTTTC. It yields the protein CSVGGGALSGANVLTF.

The CDR3 region is CASSRRISYEQYF. The CDR3 nucleotides read TGTGCCAGCAGTAGGAGGATCTCCTACGAGCAGTACTTC. V and J are TRBV27 and TRBJ2-5; possibly TRBD2 for D (5 bases). TRBJ2-7 explains the end of the DNA better; the J call may be wrong. CDR3 length: 13 residues. Germline-derived CDR1 and CDR2 are MNHEY and SMNVEV (reference sequence).

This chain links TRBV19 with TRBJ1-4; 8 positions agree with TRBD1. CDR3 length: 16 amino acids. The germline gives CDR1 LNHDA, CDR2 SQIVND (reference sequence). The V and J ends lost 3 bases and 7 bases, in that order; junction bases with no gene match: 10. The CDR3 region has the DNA TGTGCCAGTAGTATTAGGTCTCAGGGGGCGCGTGAAAAACTGTTTTTT. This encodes CASSIRSQGAREKLFF.

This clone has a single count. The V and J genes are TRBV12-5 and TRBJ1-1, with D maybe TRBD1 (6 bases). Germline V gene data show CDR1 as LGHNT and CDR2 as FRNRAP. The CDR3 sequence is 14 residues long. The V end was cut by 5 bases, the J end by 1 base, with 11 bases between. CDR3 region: CASGPYRENTEAFF. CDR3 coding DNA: TGTGCTAGTGGTCCATACAGGGAGAACACTGAAGCTTTCTTT.

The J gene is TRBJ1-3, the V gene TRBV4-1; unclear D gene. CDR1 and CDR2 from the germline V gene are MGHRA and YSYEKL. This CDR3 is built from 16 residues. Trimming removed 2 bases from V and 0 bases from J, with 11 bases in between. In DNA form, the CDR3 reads TGCGCCAGCAGCCAAACTCCCGGACTCTCTGGAAACACCATATATTTT. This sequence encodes CASSQTPGLSGNTIYF.

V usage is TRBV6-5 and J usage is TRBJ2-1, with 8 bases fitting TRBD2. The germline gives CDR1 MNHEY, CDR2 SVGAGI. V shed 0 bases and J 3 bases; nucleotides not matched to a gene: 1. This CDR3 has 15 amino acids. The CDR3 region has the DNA TGTGCCAGCAGTTACTCCGGGACTAGCTACAATGAGCAGTTCTTC. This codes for CASSYSGTSYNEQFF.

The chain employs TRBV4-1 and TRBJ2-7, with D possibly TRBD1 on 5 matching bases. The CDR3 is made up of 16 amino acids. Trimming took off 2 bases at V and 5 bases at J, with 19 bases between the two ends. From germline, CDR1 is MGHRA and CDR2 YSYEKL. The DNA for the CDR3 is TGCGCCAGCAGCCAAATCCAGGGAAGGGTAATCGACGAGCAGTACTTC. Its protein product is CASSQIQGRVIDEQYF.

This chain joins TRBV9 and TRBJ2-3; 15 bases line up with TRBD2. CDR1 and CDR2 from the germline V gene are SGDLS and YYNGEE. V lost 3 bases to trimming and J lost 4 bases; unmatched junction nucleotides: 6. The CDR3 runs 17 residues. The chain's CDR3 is CASSGRTSGGASDTQYF. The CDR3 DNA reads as TGTGCCAGCAGCGGACGGACTAGCGGGGGGGCCTCAGATACGCAGTATTTT.

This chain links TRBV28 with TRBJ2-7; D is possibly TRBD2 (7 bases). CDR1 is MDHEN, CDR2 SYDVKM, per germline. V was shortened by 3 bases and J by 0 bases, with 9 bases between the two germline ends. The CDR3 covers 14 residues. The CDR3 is CASSLGGASYEQYF. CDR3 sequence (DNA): TGTGCCAGCAGTTTGGGGGGGGCCTCCTACGAGCAGTACTTC.

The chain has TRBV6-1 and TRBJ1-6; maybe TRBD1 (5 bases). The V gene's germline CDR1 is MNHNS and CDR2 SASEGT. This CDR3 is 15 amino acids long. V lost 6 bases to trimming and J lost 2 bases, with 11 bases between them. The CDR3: CASRRGLTYNSPLHF. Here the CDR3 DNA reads TGTGCCAGCAGGAGGGGACTTACCTATAATTCACCCCTCCACTTT.

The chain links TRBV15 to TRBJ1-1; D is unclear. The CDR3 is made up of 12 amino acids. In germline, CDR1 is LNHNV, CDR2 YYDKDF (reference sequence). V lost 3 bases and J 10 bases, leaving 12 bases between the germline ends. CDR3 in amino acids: CATSSTGFLAFF. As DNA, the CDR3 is TGTGCCACCAGCAGTACGGGGTTCCTAGCTTTCTTT. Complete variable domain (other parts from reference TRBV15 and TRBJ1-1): DAMVIQNPRYQVTQFGKPVTLSCSQTLNHNVMYWYQQKSSQAPKLLFHYYDKDFNNEADTPDNFQSRRPNTSFCFLDIRSPGLGDTAMYLCATSSTGFLAFFGQGTRLTVV.

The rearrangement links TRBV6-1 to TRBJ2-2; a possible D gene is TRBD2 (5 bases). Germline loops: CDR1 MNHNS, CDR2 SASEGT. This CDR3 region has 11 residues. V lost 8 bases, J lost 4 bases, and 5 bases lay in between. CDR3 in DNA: TGTGCCAGCCGGGGCACCGGGGAGCTGTTTTTT. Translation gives CASRGTGELFF.

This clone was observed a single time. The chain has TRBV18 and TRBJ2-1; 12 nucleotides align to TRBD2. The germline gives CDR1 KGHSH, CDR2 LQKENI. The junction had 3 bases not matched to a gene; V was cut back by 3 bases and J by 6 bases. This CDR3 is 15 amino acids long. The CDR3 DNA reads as TGTGCCAGCTCACCTCTAGCGGGGGGGACCAATGAGCAGTTCTTC. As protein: CASSPLAGGTNEQFF. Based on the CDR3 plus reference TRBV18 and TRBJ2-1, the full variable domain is NAGVMQNPRHLVRRRGQEARLRCSPMKGHSHVYWYRQLPEEGLKFMVYLQKENIIDESGMPKERFSAEFPKEGPSILRIQQVVRGDSAAYFCASSPLAGGTNEQFFGPGTRLTVL.

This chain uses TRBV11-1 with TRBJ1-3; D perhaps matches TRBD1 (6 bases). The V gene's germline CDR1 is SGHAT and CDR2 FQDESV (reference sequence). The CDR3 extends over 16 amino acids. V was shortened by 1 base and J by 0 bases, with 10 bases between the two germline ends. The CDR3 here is CASSLVEDSSGNTIYF. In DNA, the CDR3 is TGTGCCAGCAGCTTAGTCGAGGACAGCTCTGGAAACACCATATATTTT.

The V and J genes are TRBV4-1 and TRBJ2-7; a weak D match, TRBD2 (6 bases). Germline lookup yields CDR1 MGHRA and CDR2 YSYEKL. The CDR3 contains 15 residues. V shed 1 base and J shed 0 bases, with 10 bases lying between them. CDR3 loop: CASSQGRGSSYEQYF. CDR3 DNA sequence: TGCGCCAGCAGCCAAGGGCGGGGCTCCTCCTACGAGCAGTACTTC.

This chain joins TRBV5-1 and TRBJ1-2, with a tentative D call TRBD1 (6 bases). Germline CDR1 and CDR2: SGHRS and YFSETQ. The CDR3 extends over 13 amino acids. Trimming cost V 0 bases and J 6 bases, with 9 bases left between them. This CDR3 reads CASSLAGADGYTF. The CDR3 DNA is TGCGCCAGCAGCTTGGCAGGGGCTGATGGCTACACCTTC.

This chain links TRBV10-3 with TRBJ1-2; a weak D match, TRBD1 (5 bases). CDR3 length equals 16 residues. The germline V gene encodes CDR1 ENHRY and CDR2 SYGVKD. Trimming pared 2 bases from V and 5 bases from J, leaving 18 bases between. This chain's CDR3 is CAISELSRGFGYGYTF. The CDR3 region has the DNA TGTGCCATCAGTGAGCTGAGTAGGGGTTTCGGGTATGGCTACACCTTC.

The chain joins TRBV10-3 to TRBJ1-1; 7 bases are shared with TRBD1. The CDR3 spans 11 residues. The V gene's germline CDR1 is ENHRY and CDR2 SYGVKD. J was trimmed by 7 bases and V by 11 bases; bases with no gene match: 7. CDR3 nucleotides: TGTGCCTCACGACAGGGACGTGAAGCTTTCTTT. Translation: CASRQGREAFF.